This TCR beta chain was recorded in a study of T cell clusters in autoimmune cytopenias. Study-wide results and limits: TRB repertoire shifts in secondary cytopenia and chronic lymphocytic leukemia mostly reflected lymphoma, not autoimmunity.

TRB was amplified by touch-down multiplex PCR, primer pools A and B combined. After re-calling the multiplex PCR reads, TCRdb lists one entry per CDR3 protein, DNA absent. This sample's table has 4,000 to 5,000 distinct CDR3 sequences. As to this clonotype: Its antigen is as yet unknown.

TRB was amplified from roughly 0.25 ug of peripheral blood genomic DNA per sample. This CDR3 has 12 amino acids. The germline V gene has CDR1 MNHNY and CDR2 SVGAGI (reference sequence). The data also belong to a second study, concerning T cell repertoires in aging, cancer and after chemotherapy. That source reports: Paired samples before and after chemotherapy came from chronic lymphocytic leukemia patients on fludarabine- or bendamustine-based regimens. Healthy donors lost TCR diversity with age mainly through richness, cancer patients through richness and evenness.

This receptor was taken from a human donor with an autoimmune cytopenia or autoimmune hepatitis (not recorded which). The rearrangement links TRBV6-6 to TRBJ2-7; TCRdb calls TRBD1, which cannot be checked without DNA. Material: peripheral blood. Here the CDR3 reads CASSSGTREQYF.